The 14 T cell receptor beta chains below all came from one sample that was sequenced in a study of human T cells and chemical hapten exposure. TCRdb re-derived calls from the RACE reads in MiXCR, one entry per CDR3 protein. The data show roughly 260,000 distinct CDR3 sequences, about 9.4% seen once. Time point described: pre-sensitization, week 0. As to treatment: therapeutic diphenylcyclopropenone sensitization with weekly scalp DPC. The source material was whole blood, sampled in connection with sensitization to the hapten diphenylcyclopropenone (DPC). The receptor set was obtained from a woman in her forties with alopecia areata. Some clones in this sample may be carry-over from other donors' samples.

The chain uses TRBV2 and TRBJ2-2, with 8 positions matching TRBD2. CDR1 is SNHLY, CDR2 FYNNEI, per germline. V was clipped by 6 bases and J by 0 bases; unmatched bases: 3. This CDR3 has 15 residues. CDR3 in amino acids: CASRLLAANTGELFF. The CDR3 DNA reads as TGTGCCAGCAGGTTACTAGCGGCGAACACCGGGGAGCTGTTTTTT.

This clonotype was seen only a few times. This sequence joins TRBV10-3 and TRBJ2-3; 9 nucleotides agree with TRBD2. The CDR3 contains 16 residues. Unmatched junction bases numbered 8, after V lost 5 bases and J lost 2 bases. In germline, CDR1 is ENHRY, CDR2 SYGVKD. The CDR3: CAISQPTSGFTDTQYF. DNA for the CDR3: TGTGCCATCAGTCAGCCGACTAGCGGATTCACAGATACGCAGTATTTT.

This clonotype has a handful of counts. V is TRBV7-2 and J is TRBJ2-5; 8 bases fit TRBD1. Germline lookup yields CDR1 SGHTA and CDR2 FQGNSA. This CDR3 is 15 amino acids long. With 1 base clipped from V and 4 bases from J, the junction kept 5 bases outside the gene matches. CDR3 sequence reads: CASSLVQGARETQYF. As DNA, the CDR3 is TGTGCCAGCAGCTTAGTCCAGGGGGCGCGAGAGACCCAGTACTTC.

The V call is TRBV6-2 or TRBV6-3, the J call TRBJ1-1, with TRBD1 as a possible D gene (5 bases). Germline values: CDR1 MNHEY, CDR2 SVGEGT. The CDR3 is 16 amino acids. V lost 0 bases to trimming and J lost 0 bases, with 11 bases between them. The CDR3 spells CASSYSSGAVNTEAFF. CDR3 nucleotides: TGTGCCAGCAGTTACTCGAGCGGGGCAGTGAACACTGAAGCTTTCTTT.

The chain recombines TRBV27 with TRBJ1-1, with 8 bases identical to TRBD1. With 6 bases clipped from V and 1 base from J, the junction kept 7 bases outside the gene matches. Germline CDR1 MNHEY, CDR2 SMNVEV (reference sequence). This CDR3 is 15 amino acids long. DNA of the CDR3: TGTGCCAGCAGCCCTGGGGGGACAGGGAACACTGAAGCTTTCTTT. This codes for CASSPGGTGNTEAFF.

CDR3 loop: CASWQGAYEQYF. As DNA, the CDR3 is TGTGCCTCATGGCAGGGGGCCTACGAGCAGTACTTC. The chain employs TRBV10-3 and TRBJ2-7; 7 bases map to TRBD1. This CDR3 has 12 amino acids. CDR1 and CDR2 (germline): ENHRY, SYGVKD. Trimming cost V 11 bases and J 2 bases; bases outside gene matches: 6.

The genes are TRBV6-5 and TRBJ2-7; 10 bases agree with TRBD2. The germline gives CDR1 MNHEY, CDR2 SVGAGI. The junction had 5 bases not matched to a gene; V was cut back by 6 bases and J by 6 bases. The length of the CDR3 is 13 residues. CDR3 sequence (DNA): TGTGCCAGCAGGCCTAGCGGGGGCCTCGAGCAGTACTTC. Its translation: CASRPSGGLEQYF.

The table lists this clonotype with a few counts. The rearrangement links TRBV27 to TRBJ1-6, with D hard to call. The CDR3 totals 13 residues. Germline V gene lookup returns CDR1 MNHEY and CDR2 SMNVEV (reference sequence). Trimming removed 3 bases from V and 7 bases from J, with 7 bases in between. CDR3: CASSFMSNSPLHF. The CDR3 nucleotides read TGTGCCAGCAGTTTTATGAGCAATTCACCCCTCCACTTT.

This clonotype was seen only a few times. This rearrangement joins TRBV24-1 to TRBJ1-2, with 7 bases fitting TRBD1. V dropped 8 bases and J dropped 7; count of bases not matched to a gene: 6. The germline CDR1 and CDR2 sequences are KGHDR and SFDVKD. The CDR3 has 12 residues. The CDR3 reads CATNSGGFGYTF. The DNA for the CDR3 is TGTGCCACCAATTCAGGGGGATTTGGCTACACCTTC.

This clonotype was counted between two and nine times. The gene calls are TRBV27 and TRBJ2-3; D might be TRBD2 (5 bases). The V and J ends lost 5 bases and 2 bases respectively, with 14 bases between them. This CDR3 comprises 15 residues. The germline V gene has CDR1 MNHEY and CDR2 SMNVEV (reference sequence). DNA for the CDR3: TGTGCCAGCAGTATAGGTGGCGGGTTCACAGATACGCAGTATTTT. Translating gives CASSIGGGFTDTQYF.

This clonotype showed up just a few times. The chain recombines TRBV12-3 or TRBV12-4 with TRBJ1-5; the D is unclear. V gave up 5 bases and J gave up 2 bases, with 13 bases separating them. The CDR3 sequence is 15 residues long. The CDR3 loop is CASSLERPGNQPQHF. In DNA form, the CDR3 reads TGTGCCAGCAGTCTCGAGAGGCCGGGCAATCAGCCCCAGCATTTT.

This clonotype was detected only a few times. The genes are TRBV29-1 and TRBJ2-1, with 8 positions matching TRBD2. Looked up from germline, CDR1 is SQVTM and CDR2 is ANQGSEA. The CDR3 runs 14 residues. After removal of 8 bases from V and 5 bases from J, the junction contained 11 bases not matched to a gene. CDR3 bases: TGCAGCTCCGGGGGGGACTATTGGGACAATGAGCAGTTCTTC. Translation: CSSGGDYWDNEQFF.

This clonotype was seen a handful of times. The V gene is TRBV10-3, the J gene TRBJ1-1; D unresolved. The CDR3 contains 14 residues. From germline, CDR1 is ENHRY and CDR2 SYGVKD. V shed 8 bases and J shed 2 bases, with 15 bases lying between them. The DNA for the CDR3 is TGTGCCATCGGAGGTCATGGGCCAAACACTGAAGCTTTCTTT. Protein product: CAIGGHGPNTEAFF.

This clonotype was observed a handful of times. V is TRBV6-2 or TRBV6-3 and J is TRBJ2-7; D is unclear. This CDR3 is built from 15 residues. In germline, CDR1 is MNHEY, CDR2 SVGEGT. Trimming pared 2 bases from V and 3 bases from J, leaving 14 bases between. CDR3 sequence reads: CASSYRRAGIYEQYF. The CDR3, as DNA: TGTGCCAGCAGTTACCGCCGGGCAGGCATCTACGAGCAGTACTTC.